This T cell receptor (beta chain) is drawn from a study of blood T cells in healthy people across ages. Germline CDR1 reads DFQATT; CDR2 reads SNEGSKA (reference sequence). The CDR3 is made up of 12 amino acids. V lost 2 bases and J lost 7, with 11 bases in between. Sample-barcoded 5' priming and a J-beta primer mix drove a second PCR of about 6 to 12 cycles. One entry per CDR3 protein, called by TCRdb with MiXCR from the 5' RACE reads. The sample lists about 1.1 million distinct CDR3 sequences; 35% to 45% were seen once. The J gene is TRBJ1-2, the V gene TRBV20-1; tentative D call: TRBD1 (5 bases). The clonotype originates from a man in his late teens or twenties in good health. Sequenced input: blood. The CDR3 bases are TGCAGTGCTAGACAGGGTAACAGTGGCTACACCTTC. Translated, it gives CSARQGNSGYTF.